The entry below describes one T cell receptor beta chain. These data originate in a study of cytomegalovirus exposure and HLA in healthy donors. As for the study in general: It was reported in a later analysis that the 120 or so validation repertoires used the same platform as the roughly 700 first-cohort repertoires.

The CDR3 extends over 15 amino acids. The J segment lost 6 bases and the V segment lost 7 bases, leaving 9 bases of the junction unmatched. The germline V gene has CDR1 MNHEY and CDR2 SVGAGI. The data were produced by immunoSEQ multiplex PCR, yet TCRdb's version contains in-frame clones alone and is incomplete. The sample includes approximately 140,000 clones, approximately 86% of them seen just once. The genes are TRBV6-5 and TRBJ2-1; TRBD2 agrees at 10 bases. This receptor was taken from a man aged 18-30 years in good health and CMV-seropositive. Specimen: PBMCs. In nucleotides, the CDR3 is TGTGCCAGCACTAATACCGGGACTAGCGTCAATGAGCAGTTCTTC. It encodes CASTNTGTSVNEQFF.